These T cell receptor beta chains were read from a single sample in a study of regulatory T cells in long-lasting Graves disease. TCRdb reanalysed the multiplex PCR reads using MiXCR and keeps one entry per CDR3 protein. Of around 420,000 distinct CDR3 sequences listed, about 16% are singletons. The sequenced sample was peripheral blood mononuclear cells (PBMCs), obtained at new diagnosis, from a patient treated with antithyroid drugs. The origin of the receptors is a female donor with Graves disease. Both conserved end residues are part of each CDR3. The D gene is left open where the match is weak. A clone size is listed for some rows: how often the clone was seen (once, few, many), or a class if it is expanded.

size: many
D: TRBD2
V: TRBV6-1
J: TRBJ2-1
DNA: TGTGCCAGCAGGCTCGGTAGGGGACTAGCGGATCCCCTTGAGCAGTTCTTC
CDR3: CASRLGRGLADPLEQFF

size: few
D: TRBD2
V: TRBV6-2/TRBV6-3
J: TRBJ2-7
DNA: TGTGCCAGCAGTTATAGGGAACCCAGGGAGGCTAGCGGGAGGTACGAGCAGTACTTC
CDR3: CASSYREPREASGRYEQYF

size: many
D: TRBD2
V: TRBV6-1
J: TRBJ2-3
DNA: TGTGCCAGCAGAAACCGGACTAGCGGCCTGAGCACAGATACGCAGTATTTT
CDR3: CASRNRTSGLSTDTQYF

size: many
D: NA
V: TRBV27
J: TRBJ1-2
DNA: TGTGCCAGCAGTCAACTCCAGGGCACCTATGGCTACACCTTC
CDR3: CASSQLQGTYGYTF

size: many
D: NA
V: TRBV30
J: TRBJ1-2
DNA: TGTGCCTGGAGTGTACCTGGTTATGGCTACACCTTC
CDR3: CAWSVPGYGYTF

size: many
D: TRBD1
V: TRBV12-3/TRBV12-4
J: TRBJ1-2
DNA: TGTGCCAGCAGTCGGACAGGGTCTGGGTATGGCTACACCTTC
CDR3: CASSRTGSGYGYTF

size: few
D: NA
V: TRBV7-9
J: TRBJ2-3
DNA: TGTGCCAGCAGCCCAAGCGAGGGAGAGAGGGTAGATACGCAGTATTTT
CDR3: CASSPSEGERVDTQYF

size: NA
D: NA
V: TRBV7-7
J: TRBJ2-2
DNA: TGTGCCAGCAGTTCGAGGGCCCACACCGGGGAGCTGTTTTTT
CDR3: CASSSRAHTGELFF

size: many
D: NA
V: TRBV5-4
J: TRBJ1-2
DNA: TGTGCCAGCAGCTTGGAGGGTGGCTACACCTTC
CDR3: CASSLEGGYTF

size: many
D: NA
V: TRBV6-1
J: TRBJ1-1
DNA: TGTGCCAGCAGCAGGGCCCCCGACACTGAAGCTTTCTTT
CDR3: CASSRAPDTEAFF

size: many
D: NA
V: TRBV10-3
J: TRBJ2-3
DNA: TGTGCCATCAGTGGGACCCCGGGCGGAACAGATACGCAGTATTTT
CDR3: CAISGTPGGTDTQYF

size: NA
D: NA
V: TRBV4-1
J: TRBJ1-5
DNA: TGCGCCAGCAGCCAAGCCGGGGGCGTGAGCAATCAGCCCCAGCATTTT
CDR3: CASSQAGGVSNQPQHF

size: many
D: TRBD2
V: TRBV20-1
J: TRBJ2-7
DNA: TGCAGTGCCGATAGCGGGGGAGGCCGGTACGAGCAGTACTTC
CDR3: CSADSGGGRYEQYF

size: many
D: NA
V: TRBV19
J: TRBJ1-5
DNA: TGTGCCAGTAGTATATTTCGACAGCACGATTCTAGCAATCAGCCCCAGCATTTT
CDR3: CASSIFRQHDSSNQPQHF

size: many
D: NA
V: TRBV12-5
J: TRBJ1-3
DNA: TGTGCTAGTCGTTTCGGGGCTACCTCTGGAAACACCATATATTTT
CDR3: CASRFGATSGNTIYF

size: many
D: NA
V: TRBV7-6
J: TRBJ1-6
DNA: TGTGCCAGCAGCCGTGAAACAGGGATAGGAGGTTCACCCCTCCACTTT
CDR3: CASSRETGIGGSPLHF

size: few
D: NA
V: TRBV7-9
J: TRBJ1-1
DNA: TGTGCCAGCACCCTACGGGGGGCCATTATGAACACTGAAGCTTTCTTT
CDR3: CASTLRGAIMNTEAFF

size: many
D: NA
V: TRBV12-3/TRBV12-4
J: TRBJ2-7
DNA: TGTGCCAGCTTGGGAGCCGTCGTAGGCACCTACGAGCAGTACTTC
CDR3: CASLGAVVGTYEQYF

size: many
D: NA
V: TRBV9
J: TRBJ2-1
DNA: TGTGCCAGCAGCTCTAGCGACTACAATGAGCAGTTCTTC
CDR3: CASSSSDYNEQFF

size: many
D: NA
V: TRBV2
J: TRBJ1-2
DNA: TGTGCCAGCAGTGAGGGCAAATCCCCGACCTATGGCTACACCTTC
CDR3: CASSEGKSPTYGYTF

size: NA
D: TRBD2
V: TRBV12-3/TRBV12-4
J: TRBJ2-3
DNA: TGTGCCAGCAGTTTAAGTCGTCAGCTAGCGGGGGGGCGACGTGCAGATACGCAGTATTTT
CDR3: CASSLSRQLAGGRRADTQYF

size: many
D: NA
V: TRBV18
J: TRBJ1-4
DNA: TGTGCCAGCTCACCGGACAAGAATGAAAAACTGTTTTTT
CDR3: CASSPDKNEKLFF

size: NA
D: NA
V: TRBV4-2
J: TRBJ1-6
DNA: TGTGCCAGCAGCCAAGATCCGATCCAGGGGTATAATTCACCCCTCCACTTT
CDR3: CASSQDPIQGYNSPLHF

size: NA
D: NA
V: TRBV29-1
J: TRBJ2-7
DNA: TGCAGCGTTGTGGGGCAGGGGAACGAGCAGTACTTC
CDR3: CSVVGQGNEQYF

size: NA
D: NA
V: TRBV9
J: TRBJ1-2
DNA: TGTGCCAGCAGCGTAGTTGGGTCTATGAGCTACACCTTC
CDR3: CASSVVGSMSYTF

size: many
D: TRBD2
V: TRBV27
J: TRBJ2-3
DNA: TGTGCCAGTTTCCGGCGCGGGGGAGGTGGCTGGGATACGCAGTATTTT
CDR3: CASFRRGGGGWDTQYF

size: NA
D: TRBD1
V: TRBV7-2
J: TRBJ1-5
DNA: TGTGCCTGCTCTGGGGACGGGACAGGGGGTCAGCCCCAGCATTTT
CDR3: CACSGDGTGGQPQHF